This TCR beta chain originates from a study of regulatory T cells in long-lasting Graves disease. The germline V gene encodes CDR1 SGHTA and CDR2 FQGTGA. The germline V and J ends were trimmed by 1 base and 4 bases, with 7 bases remaining between them. The CDR3 totals 13 residues. This clonotype came up many times. Indicated time point: newly diagnosed GD, antithyroid drugs for less than 3 months. RNA from PBMCs was the source of the TCR library. The TCR beta library used iRepertoire HTBI primers with Arm-PCR amplification of CDR3. MiXCR, applied by TCRdb to the multiplex PCR reads, yields one record per CDR3 protein. There are approximately 350,000 distinct CDR3 sequences in the sample; 16% occur only once, and just over 20% lies in the top ten. These same records also appear under a second study, on T cells in Graves' hyperthyroidism and ophthalmopathy.

The TCR originated in a woman younger than 35 with Graves disease. The sample consisted of peripheral blood mononuclear cells (PBMCs), taken at new diagnosis, from a patient treated with antithyroid drugs. The rearrangement joins TRBV7-3 to TRBJ2-5, with a weak D call TRBD2 (6 bases). As DNA, the CDR3 is TGTGCCAGCAGCTTAATGGGGGGAGAGACCCAGTACTTC. Protein sequence: CASSLMGGETQYF.